This T cell receptor (beta chain) stems from a study of T cell responses to AZD1222 COVID-19 vaccine. Germline V gives CDR1 MNHNS, CDR2 SASEGT. CDR3 length: 15 residues. Trimming left V 1 base short and J 4 bases short, with 13 bases between. Measured with immunoSEQ multiplex PCR; TCRdb has only the in-frame clones, and not every one. The sample consists of 110,000 to 150,000 clones, just under 95% of them appearing once. V gene TRBV6-1 combines with J gene TRBJ1-2; no clear D. The TCR sequence derives from an adult in good health. The source material was peripheral blood, sampled on day 0 of AZD1222 vaccination. The CDR3 coding sequence is TGTGCCAGCAGTGAAGGGCAGCAAATCGGCTATGGCTACACCTTC. Its translation: CASSEGQQIGYGYTF.